This section outlines one T cell receptor beta chain sequence together with its context. Antigen: not known. The data derive from a study of cytomegalovirus exposure and HLA in healthy donors. Broader study findings: Certain sequence variants were highly shared and formed a cluster, and this cluster was likely a sequencing artifact.

The PCR was carried out with 60 Vbeta primers and 13 Jbeta primers. The data were produced by immunoSEQ multiplex PCR, yet TCRdb's version contains in-frame clones alone and is incomplete. The repertoire consists of approximately 100,000 clones, with 65% to 80% occurring once and the leading ten covering roughly 3.4%. V was pared by 5 bases and J by 7 bases, with 11 bases between. The germline gives CDR1 SGHVS, CDR2 FQNEAQ. This CDR3 comprises 12 residues. Sequences were obtained from PBMCs. This TCR was sampled from a man in his fifties or sixties in good health and CMV-seronegative. V usage is TRBV7-8 and J usage is TRBJ1-2; D not certain. The DNA for the CDR3 is TGTGCCAGCAGCCCCCTTTCCAGTGGCTACACCTTC. This gives the protein CASSPLSSGYTF.